The clone carrying this T cell receptor (beta chain) was counted at least ten times. Its target is unknown. The germline V and J ends were trimmed by 6 bases and 9 bases, with 12 bases remaining between them. Germline V gene data show CDR1 as MNHNS and CDR2 as SASEGT. The CDR3 is 12 residues long. These data belong to a study of T cells in Graves' hyperthyroidism and ophthalmopathy. Notes on the study in general: Ophthalmopathy and stable hyperthyroidism were separated by a 13 V-J model. Blood samples included most of the expanded thyroid clonotypes exceeding 0.001.

TCR beta CDR3 regions were amplified from RNA. The primer set for the first-round RT-PCR of the TCR CDR3 was HTBI. Using its own MiXCR run on the multiplex PCR reads, TCRdb lists one record per CDR3 protein. In the table there are fewer than 550,000 distinct CDR3 sequences, approximately 25% of which are singletons. Material for sequencing was blood. The TCR originated in a woman in her 30s with Graves' ophthalmopathy. V and J are TRBV6-1 and TRBJ1-5; D uncertain. CDR3 sequence reads: CASSSPLGPQHF. The CDR3 region has the DNA TGTGCCAGCAGCAGCCCCTTGGGGCCCCAGCATTTT.